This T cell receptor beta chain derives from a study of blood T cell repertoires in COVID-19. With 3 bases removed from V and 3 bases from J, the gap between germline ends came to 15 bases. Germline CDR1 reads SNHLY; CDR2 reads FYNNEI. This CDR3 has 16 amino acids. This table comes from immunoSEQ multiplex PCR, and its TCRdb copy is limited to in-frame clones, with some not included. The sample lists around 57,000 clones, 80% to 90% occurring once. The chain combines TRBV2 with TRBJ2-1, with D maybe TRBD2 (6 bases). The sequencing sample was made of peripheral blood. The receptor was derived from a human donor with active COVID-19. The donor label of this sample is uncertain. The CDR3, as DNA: TGTGCCAGCAGTGAGGAGGCCGGGGGTTTCTACAATGAGCAGTTCTTC. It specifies CASSEEAGGFYNEQFF.